The clone carrying this TCR beta chain was counted once. The target antigen is unknown. These data originate in a study of T cells in Graves' hyperthyroidism and ophthalmopathy. RNA transcripts served as the template for amplifying TCR beta CDR3 regions. The HTBI primer set drove a first-round RT-PCR of the TCR CDR3. TCRdb re-called the multiplex PCR reads with MiXCR, one entry per CDR3 protein. The sample consists of roughly 500,000 distinct CDR3 sequences, about 45% of them appearing once. Study outcomes and limitations: Ophthalmopathy got predicted by the model a median approximately 6 months before its onset.

Germline V lookup: CDR1 SGHTA, CDR2 FQGNSA. The CDR3 runs to 14 residues. Trimming left V 5 bases short and J 4 bases short, with 14 bases between. The source of this sequence is an adult woman with Graves' disease, either hyperthyroidism or ophthalmopathy (not recorded which). The specimen was peripheral blood or thyroid tissue (not recorded which). This chain links TRBV7-2 with TRBJ2-5; D is tentatively TRBD1 or TRBD2 (6 bases each). The CDR3 DNA reads TGTGCCAGCAGCAACAACGGGGGCTTAGAGACCCAGTACTTC. Translation: CASSNNGGLETQYF.